The 7 T cell receptor beta chains below were found in one sample sequenced in a study of blood T cell repertoires in COVID-19. Method: immunoSEQ multiplex PCR; TCRdb's copy keeps in-frame clones and lacks some. The profile shows 95,000 to 150,000 clones, approximately 83% of them singletons. Sequenced sample: peripheral blood. These receptors originate from a woman in her seventies with acute or convalescent COVID-19.

The V and J genes are TRBV16 and TRBJ1-6; D unresolved. Germline loops: CDR1 KGHSY, CDR2 FQNENV. V gave up 1 base and J gave up 8 bases, with 12 bases separating them. The CDR3 totals 15 residues. The CDR3 region has the DNA TGTGCCAGCAGCCAATTTCCGGGGTACGATTCACCCCTCCACTTT. Protein product: CASSQFPGYDSPLHF.

V is TRBV20-1 and J is TRBJ1-6; D is ambiguous. The CDR3 length is 15 residues. The V end lost 3 bases, the J end lost 7 bases, and 16 bases lay between the germline ends. Germline CDR1 DFQATT, CDR2 SNEGSKA (reference sequence). The CDR3 DNA is TGCAGTGCTAGTATAGGGCGGGCTGGGAATTCACCCCTCCACTTT. It specifies CSASIGRAGNSPLHF.

The rearrangement links TRBV7-9 to TRBJ1-4, with a weak D call TRBD1 (6 bases). The CDR3 loop spans 17 amino acids. V dropped 0 bases and J dropped 4 bases, with 15 bases sitting between them. CDR1 and CDR2 (germline): SEHNR, FQNEAQ (reference sequence). The CDR3 region has the DNA TGTGCCAGCAGCTTAGCGATCGACAGGACCTTTAATGAAAAACTGTTTTTT. Protein: CASSLAIDRTFNEKLFF.

CDR3 nucleotides: TGTGCCAGCTCACCACCTGTCCGGGGGGCCTACGAGCAGTACTTC. Translating it yields CASSPPVRGAYEQYF. The rearrangement links TRBV18 to TRBJ2-7, with 7 nucleotides matching TRBD2. There are 15 residues in the CDR3. From germline, CDR1 is KGHSH and CDR2 LQKENI. Losses at the gene ends were 0 bases for V and 2 bases for J; bases not matched to a gene: 4.

V usage is TRBV2 and J usage is TRBJ2-3; tentatively, D is TRBD2 (6 bases). Germline V lookup: CDR1 SNHLY, CDR2 FYNNEI. The CDR3 runs to 15 residues. The V end lost 4 bases, the J end lost 1 base, and 12 bases lay between the germline ends. The CDR3 bases are TGTGCCAGCAGTGTGGCGGGATTAGGCACAGATACGCAGTATTTT. This encodes CASSVAGLGTDTQYF.

J is TRBJ2-5 and V is TRBV5-4, with 14 bases that match TRBD2. Germline lookup yields CDR1 SGHNT and CDR2 YYREEE (reference sequence). Losses at the gene ends were 4 bases for V and 1 base for J; bases not matched to a gene: 3. This CDR3 has 16 amino acids. The CDR3 coding sequence is TGTGCCAGCAGCCCCGGGACTAGCGGGGGCCAAGAGACCCAGTACTTC. Protein product: CASSPGTSGGQETQYF.

This clone was detected only a few times. The chain couples TRBV3-1 (or the pseudogene TRBV3-2) to TRBJ1-4; a weak D match, TRBD1 (5 bases). Between the trimmed V and J ends, which lost 7 bases and 4 bases, there was a span of 16 bases. The CDR3 runs 15 residues. The germline V gene encodes CDR1 LGHDT and CDR2 YNNKEL (reference sequence). CDR3 coding DNA: TGTGCCAGCACCCACTCGGGGGTTAATAATGAAAAACTGTTTTTT. The encoded protein is CASTHSGVNNEKLFF.